What follows are 28 T cell receptor beta chains derived from one specimen sequenced in a study of identifying expanded T cells in peripheral blood. Libraries were prepared by immunoSEQ multiplex PCR; TCRdb keeps only in-frame clonotypes and omits some of them. The data show 100,000 or so clones, around nine tenths seen once. Sequencing was carried out using blood. These receptors were collected from a person aged 18 to 70 in good health.

The genes are TRBV19 and TRBJ1-5; a weak D match, TRBD1 (5 bases). The V end was cut by 7 bases, the J end by 2 bases, with 12 bases between. The CDR3 spans 14 residues. Germline V CDR1 and CDR2: LNHDA, SQIVND (reference sequence). The CDR3 here is CASTPQGGNQPQHF. The CDR3 DNA reads as TGTGCCAGTACCCCCCAAGGGGGCAATCAGCCCCAGCATTTT. The full variable domain, rest sourced from reference TRBV19 and TRBJ1-5, is DGGITQSPKYLFRKEGQNVTLSCEQNLNHDAMYWYRQDPGQGLRLIYYSQIVNDFQKGDIAEGYSVSREKKESFPLTVTSAQKNPTAFYLCASTPQGGNQPQHFGDGTRLSIL.

V is TRBV19 and J is TRBJ2-6, with D perhaps TRBD1 (6 bases). V shed 9 bases and J shed 4 bases, with 16 bases lying between them. The CDR3 extends over 15 amino acids. Germline lookup yields CDR1 LNHDA and CDR2 SQIVND (reference sequence). As DNA, the CDR3 is TGTGCCAGCCGGCTGGGGGCAGGAGGGGCCAACGTCCTGACTTTC. Amino acids: CASRLGAGGANVLTF.

The chain couples TRBV5-5 to TRBJ1-1; D gene uncertain. Germline V CDR1 and CDR2: SGHKS, YYEKEE (reference sequence). V was clipped by 0 bases and J by 0 bases, with 6 bases between them. This CDR3 spans 14 amino acids. CDR3 DNA sequence: TGTGCCAGCAGCTTGGATGGGATGAACACTGAAGCTTTCTTT. Its protein is CASSLDGMNTEAFF.

The genes are TRBV4-3 and TRBJ2-3; 9 positions match TRBD1. Germline V gene sequence: CDR1 LGHNA, CDR2 YSLEER. The CDR3 runs 17 residues. The junction had 13 bases not matched to a gene; V was cut back by 3 bases and J by 6 bases. For the CDR3, the DNA is TGCGCCAGCAGCCATTTCCACCGGGACAGGGCTGGGGATACGCAGTATTTT. Its protein product is CASSHFHRDRAGDTQYF.

The rearrangement links TRBV19 to TRBJ1-1; D is uncertain. V shed 6 bases and J shed 1 base, with 9 bases lying between them. The CDR3 runs to 13 residues. CDR1 is LNHDA, CDR2 SQIVND, per germline (reference sequence). Here the CDR3 DNA reads TGTGCCAGTAGCCGACGATCGAACACTGAAGCTTTCTTT. Translation: CASSRRSNTEAFF.

The chain uses TRBV19 and TRBJ1-3; D not certain. This CDR3 is 14 amino acids long. Trimming left V 3 bases short and J 0 bases short, with 6 bases between. The germline CDR1 and CDR2 sequences are LNHDA and SQIVND (reference sequence). The CDR3 DNA follows: TGTGCCAGTAGTATTCGGGACTCTGGAAACACCATATATTTT. It translates to CASSIRDSGNTIYF.

This chain uses TRBV7-6 with TRBJ2-1; D unresolved. CDR1 and CDR2 (germline): SGHVS, FNYEAQ. V was clipped by 2 bases and J by 0 bases, with 11 bases between them. The CDR3 loop spans 16 amino acids. In DNA, the CDR3 is TGTGCCAGCAGCTTATCCGGCGGAAGCTCCTACAATGAGCAGTTCTTC. This gives the protein CASSLSGGSSYNEQFF.

J is TRBJ2-7 and V is TRBV28; D unresolved. The V end was cut by 7 bases, the J end by 3 bases, with 13 bases between. Per germline, CDR1 MDHEN and CDR2 SYDVKM. This CDR3 is built from 13 residues. CDR3 residues: CASKGEQFYEQYF. The CDR3 DNA follows: TGTGCCAGCAAAGGTGAACAGTTCTACGAGCAGTACTTC.

The gene calls are TRBV18 and TRBJ2-5; D tentatively reads TRBD1 or TRBD2 (6 bases each). Germline V lookup: CDR1 KGHSH, CDR2 LQKENI. Trimming shortened V by 3 bases and J by 1 base, and 12 bases separated the two germline ends. The CDR3 sequence is 15 residues long. CDR3 in amino acids: CASSPRGGLQETQYF. DNA of the CDR3: TGTGCCAGCTCACCGCGAGGGGGGCTCCAAGAGACCCAGTACTTC.

The rearrangement uses TRBV6-5 and TRBJ1-1; D might be TRBD1 (5 bases). CDR3 length: 13 residues. The germline V gene has CDR1 MNHEY and CDR2 SVGAGI. With 2 bases removed from V and 2 bases from J, the gap between germline ends came to 6 bases. This chain's CDR3 is CASSYGHNTEAFF. The CDR3 coding sequence is TGTGCCAGCAGTTACGGACATAACACTGAAGCTTTCTTT.

CDR3 sequence reads: CASSLRFESGGEGTDTQYF. As DNA, the CDR3 is TGCGCCAGCAGCTTGCGTTTTGAGAGCGGGGGTGAGGGCACAGATACGCAGTATTTT. The rearrangement uses TRBV5-1 and TRBJ2-3; 8 nucleotides match TRBD2. V shed 1 base and J 1 base; nucleotides not matched to a gene: 14. The CDR3 is made up of 19 amino acids. Germline lookup yields CDR1 SGHRS and CDR2 YFSETQ.

This chain uses TRBV7-6 with TRBJ2-5; 7 bases are a match to TRBD1. Per the germline V gene, CDR1 is SGHVS and CDR2 is FNYEAQ. The CDR3 covers 13 residues. V trimming: 3 bases; J trimming: 5 bases; junction bases outside the gene matches: 3. The CDR3 coding sequence is TGTGCCAGCAGCTTCACAGGGGATGAGACCCAGTACTTC. It specifies CASSFTGDETQYF.

This sequence joins TRBV11-2 and TRBJ2-5; D may be TRBD1 or TRBD2 (5 bases each). V lost 0 bases and J lost 4, with 21 bases in between. There are 18 residues in the CDR3. CDR1 is SGHAT, CDR2 FQNNGV, per germline. The CDR3 is CASSLERQSFGRGETQYF. The CDR3 nucleotides read TGTGCCAGCAGCTTAGAAAGACAGTCGTTTGGTCGGGGAGAGACCCAGTACTTC. Drawing the rest from reference TRBV11-2 and TRBJ2-5, the complete variable domain is EAGVAQSPRYKIIEKRQSVAFWCNPISGHATLYWYQQILGQGPKLLIQFQNNGVVDDSQLPKDRFSAERLKGVDSTLKIQPAKLEDSAVYLCASSLERQSFGRGETQYFGPGTRLLVL.

This rearrangement joins TRBV9 to TRBJ1-2, with 7 bases identical to TRBD1. Losses at the gene ends were 5 bases for V and 7 bases for J; bases not matched to a gene: 8. CDR1 is SGDLS, CDR2 YYNGEE, per germline. CDR3 length equals 13 residues. The CDR3 spells CASRDTDRLGYTF. In DNA, the CDR3 is TGTGCCAGCAGAGATACGGACAGGCTTGGCTACACCTTC.

The chain couples TRBV10-3 to TRBJ1-1; the match to TRBD1 covers 8 bases. This CDR3 is 15 amino acids long. CDR1 ENHRY and CDR2 SYGVKD come from the germline V gene. V was clipped by 10 bases and J by 0 bases; unmatched bases: 10. The CDR3 is CATLGQGMVNTEAFF. CDR3 bases: TGTGCCACCCTCGGACAGGGAATGGTGAACACTGAAGCTTTCTTT.

The chain couples TRBV7-2 to TRBJ1-2, with a possible D match to TRBD1 (6 bases). The CDR3 loop spans 14 amino acids. V lost 3 bases to trimming and J lost 2 bases, with 10 bases between them. Germline V gives CDR1 SGHTA, CDR2 FQGNSA. In nucleotides, the CDR3 is TGTGCCAGCAGCTTGAGGGACAAGAACTATGGCTACACCTTC. It encodes CASSLRDKNYGYTF.

This clone was seen only a few times. The chain recombines TRBV4-2 with TRBJ2-1; possible D gene TRBD2, 5 bases. CDR3 length: 15 residues. Germline CDR1 LGHNA, CDR2 YNFKEQ. Trimming pared 4 bases from V and 5 bases from J, leaving 15 bases between. The CDR3 is CASSPAVGRDNEQFF. The CDR3 DNA reads as TGTGCCAGCAGCCCCGCCGTGGGGAGAGACAATGAGCAGTTCTTC.

The rearrangement joins TRBV10-1 to TRBJ2-1; 13 bases map to TRBD2. Trimming removed 4 bases from V and 2 bases from J; junction bases left unmatched: 5. The CDR3 is 17 amino acids. Germline assignment: CDR1 WNHNN and CDR2 SYGVQD (reference sequence). The CDR3 DNA is TGCGCCAGCAGTGGGAGACTAGCGGGGGGCCCCTACAATGAGCAGTTCTTC. Its translation: CASSGRLAGGPYNEQFF.

This clone was observed a few times. The gene calls are TRBV5-1 and TRBJ2-7; TRBD2 aligns across 11 bases. After removal of 0 bases from V and 7 bases from J, the junction contained 6 bases not matched to a gene. Germline V gives CDR1 SGHRS, CDR2 YFSETQ. The CDR3 extends over 15 amino acids. The CDR3 sequence is CASSLEPSGGREQYF. The CDR3 region has the DNA TGCGCCAGCAGCTTGGAACCTAGCGGGGGGAGGGAGCAGTACTTC.

V gene TRBV7-2 combines with J gene TRBJ1-1, with D perhaps TRBD1 (6 bases). CDR3 length: 13 amino acids. Per germline, CDR1 SGHTA and CDR2 FQGNSA. The V end was cut by 5 bases, the J end by 1 base, with 8 bases between. Here the CDR3 DNA reads TGTGCCAGCAGCGAGGGACAGAACACTGAAGCTTTCTTT. Its translation is CASSEGQNTEAFF.

This clone has just a few counts. In nucleotides, the CDR3 is TGTGCCAGCAAGCCCTCACAGTCTAAGGGCATCGGGGGCACTGAAGCTTTCTTT. Protein: CASKPSQSKGIGGTEAFF. The chain employs TRBV27 and TRBJ1-1; D might be TRBD1 (5 bases). Trimming shortened V by 7 bases and J by 4 bases, and 28 bases separated the two germline ends. Per germline, CDR1 MNHEY and CDR2 SMNVEV (reference sequence). This CDR3 contains 18 residues.

This clone was observed a few times. The CDR3 DNA sequence: TGTGCCAGCAGCTTGGTATCTAGCCTTGATGGAAAACTGTTTTTT. Its translation: CASSLVSSLDGKLFF. This chain joins TRBV5-5 and TRBJ1-4; D is unclear. V dropped 0 bases and J dropped 10 bases, with 16 bases sitting between them. CDR1 SGHKS and CDR2 YYEKEE come from the germline V gene (reference sequence). The CDR3 totals 15 residues.

The chain carries TRBV28 and TRBJ2-1, with D perhaps TRBD1 (5 bases). Trimming pared 1 base from V and 5 bases from J, leaving 12 bases between. CDR3 length equals 15 residues. Germline CDR1 and CDR2: MDHEN and SYDVKM. CDR3 sequence: CASSLYRQLDNEQFF. As DNA, the CDR3 is TGTGCCAGCAGTTTATACAGGCAGCTAGACAATGAGCAGTTCTTC. Based on the CDR3 plus reference TRBV28 and TRBJ2-1, the full variable domain is DVKVTQSSRYLVKRTGEKVFLECVQDMDHENMFWYRQDPGLGLRLIYFSYDVKMKEKGDIPEGYSVSREKKERFSLILESASTNQTSMYLCASSLYRQLDNEQFFGPGTRLTVL.

This chain connects TRBV13 to TRBJ2-5; 7 bases align to TRBD2. The J call may be mistaken, given a closer DNA end match to TRBJ2-7. Germline assignment: CDR1 PRHDT and CDR2 FYEKMQ (reference sequence). This CDR3 comprises 13 residues. CDR3 DNA: TGTGCCAGCAGCACGGGACTACTCTACGAGCAGTACTTC. Encoded protein: CASSTGLLYEQYF.

This chain links TRBV7-9 with TRBJ1-3, with no clear D. The CDR3 length is 14 residues. V was cut by 1 base and J by 4 bases, with 8 bases left in between. CDR1 is SEHNR and CDR2 is FQNEAQ in the germline V gene (reference sequence). The DNA of the CDR3 is TGTGCCAGCAGCTTAGAGACACCAGGAAACACCATATATTTT. Amino acid sequence: CASSLETPGNTIYF.

This chain links TRBV7-9 with TRBJ2-5; TRBD1 is a possible D gene (5 bases). CDR3 length: 13 amino acids. Per germline, CDR1 SEHNR and CDR2 FQNEAQ (reference sequence). The V end lost 5 bases, the J end lost 2 bases, and 9 bases lay between the germline ends. CDR3 residues: CASSTDTQETQYF. The CDR3 nucleotides read TGTGCCAGCAGCACGGACACTCAAGAGACCCAGTACTTC.

This chain joins TRBV6-1 and TRBJ2-7, with D perhaps matching TRBD1 (6 bases). Trimming removed 2 bases at V and 3 bases at J, with 14 bases between. The germline gives CDR1 MNHNS, CDR2 SASEGT. CDR3 length: 15 residues. The CDR3 is CASSEYGTPGYEQYF. The CDR3 DNA sequence: TGTGCCAGCAGTGAATACGGGACACCAGGCTACGAGCAGTACTTC.

The chain employs TRBV7-2 and TRBJ2-1; 12 nucleotides align to TRBD1. The germline V gene has CDR1 SGHTA and CDR2 FQGNSA. With V trimmed by 8 bases and J by 9 bases, 8 bases remained unmatched. The length of the CDR3 is 14 residues. The CDR3 loop is CASLGQGAAGEQFF. CDR3 in DNA: TGTGCCAGCTTGGGACAGGGGGCGGCGGGTGAGCAGTTCTTC.